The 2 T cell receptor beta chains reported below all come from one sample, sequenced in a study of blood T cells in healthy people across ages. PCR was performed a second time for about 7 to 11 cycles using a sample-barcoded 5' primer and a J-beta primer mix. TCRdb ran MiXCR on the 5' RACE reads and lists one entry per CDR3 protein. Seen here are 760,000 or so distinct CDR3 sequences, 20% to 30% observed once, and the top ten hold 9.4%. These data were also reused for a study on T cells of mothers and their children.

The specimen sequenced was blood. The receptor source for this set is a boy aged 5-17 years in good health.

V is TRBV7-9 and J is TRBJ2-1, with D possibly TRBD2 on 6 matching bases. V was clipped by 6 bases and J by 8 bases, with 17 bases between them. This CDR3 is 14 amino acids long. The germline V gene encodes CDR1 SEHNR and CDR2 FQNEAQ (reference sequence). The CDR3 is CASSPERASHEQFF. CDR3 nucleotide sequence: TGTGCCAGCAGTCCAGAGCGGGCCTCCCATGAGCAGTTCTTC.

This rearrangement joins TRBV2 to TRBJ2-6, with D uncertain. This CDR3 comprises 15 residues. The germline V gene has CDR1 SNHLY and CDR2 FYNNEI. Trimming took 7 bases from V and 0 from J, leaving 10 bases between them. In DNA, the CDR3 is TGTGCCAGCATCGATTACGACTCTGGGGCCAACGTCCTGACTTTC. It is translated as CASIDYDSGANVLTF.